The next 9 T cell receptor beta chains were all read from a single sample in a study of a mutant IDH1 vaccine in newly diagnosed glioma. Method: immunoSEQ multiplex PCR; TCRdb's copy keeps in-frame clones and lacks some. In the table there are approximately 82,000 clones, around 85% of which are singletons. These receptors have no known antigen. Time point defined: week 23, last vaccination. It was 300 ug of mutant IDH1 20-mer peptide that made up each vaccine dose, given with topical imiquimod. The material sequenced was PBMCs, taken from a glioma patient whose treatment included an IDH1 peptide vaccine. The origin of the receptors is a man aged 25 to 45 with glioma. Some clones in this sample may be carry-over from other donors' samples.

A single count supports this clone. The CDR3 DNA follows: TGTGCCTGGATAGCTTCGCGTAGTCGGGCCAACGTCCTGACTTTC. This sequence encodes CAWIASRSRANVLTF. This chain connects TRBV30 to TRBJ2-6, with D unresolved. V shed 4 bases and J shed 5 bases, with 15 bases lying between them. CDR1 is GTSNPN, CDR2 SVGIG, per germline (reference sequence). The CDR3 runs to 15 residues. Full variable domain (remainder filled in from reference TRBV30 and TRBJ2-6): SQTIHQWPATLVQPVGSPLSLECTVEGTSNPNLYWYRQAAGRGLQLLFYSVGIGQISSEVPQNLSASRPQDRQFILSSKKLLLSDSGFYLCAWIASRSRANVLTFGAGSRLTVL.

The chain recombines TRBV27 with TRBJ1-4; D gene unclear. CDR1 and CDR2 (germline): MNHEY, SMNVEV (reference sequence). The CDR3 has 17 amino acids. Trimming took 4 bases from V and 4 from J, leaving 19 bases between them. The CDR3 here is CASSSIPAGYSNEKLFF. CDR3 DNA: TGTGCCAGCAGTTCAATCCCAGCGGGCTATAGTAATGAAAAACTGTTTTTT.

CDR3 coding DNA: TGTGCCAGCACCTTCGGGACAGGGGGCGCGAAAGGTTTCTTT. Residues: CASTFGTGGAKGFF. V is TRBV6-6 and J is TRBJ1-1; the match to TRBD1 covers 12 bases. Germline CDR1 reads MNHNY; CDR2 reads SVGAGI (reference sequence). J gave up 13 bases and V 7 bases, and 13 bases lay outside the gene matches. This CDR3 has 14 residues.

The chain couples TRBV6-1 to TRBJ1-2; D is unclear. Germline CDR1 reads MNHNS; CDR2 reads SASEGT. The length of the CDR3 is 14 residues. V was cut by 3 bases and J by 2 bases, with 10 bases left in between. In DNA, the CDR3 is TGTGCCAGCAGTGAGGGGAGGGAGAACTATGGCTACACCTTC. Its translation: CASSEGRENYGYTF.

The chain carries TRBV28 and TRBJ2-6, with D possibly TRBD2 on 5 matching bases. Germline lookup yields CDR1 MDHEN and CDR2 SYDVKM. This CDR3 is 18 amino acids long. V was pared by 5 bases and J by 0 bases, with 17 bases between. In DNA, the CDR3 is TGTGCCAGCAGTAACCGGGATAGGACGTCCTCTGGGGCCAACGTCCTGACTTTC. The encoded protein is CASSNRDRTSSGANVLTF.

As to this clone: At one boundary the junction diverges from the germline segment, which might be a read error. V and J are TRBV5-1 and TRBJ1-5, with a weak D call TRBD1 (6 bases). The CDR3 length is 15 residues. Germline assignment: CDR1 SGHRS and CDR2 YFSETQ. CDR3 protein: CASRGGRVYNRPQHF. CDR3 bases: TGCGCCAGCAGGGGGGGCAGGGTGTACAATCGGCCCCAGCATTTT.

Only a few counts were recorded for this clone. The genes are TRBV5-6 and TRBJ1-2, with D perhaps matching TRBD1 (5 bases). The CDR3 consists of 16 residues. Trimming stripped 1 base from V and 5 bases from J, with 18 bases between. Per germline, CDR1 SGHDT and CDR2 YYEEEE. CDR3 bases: TGTGCCAGCAGCTTGCTTAGGGACGGATTTTTGTATGGCTACACCTTC. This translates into CASSLLRDGFLYGYTF.

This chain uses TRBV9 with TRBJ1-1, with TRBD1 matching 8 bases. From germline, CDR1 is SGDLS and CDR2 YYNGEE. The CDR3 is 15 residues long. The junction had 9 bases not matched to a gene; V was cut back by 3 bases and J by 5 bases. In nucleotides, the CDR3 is TGTGCCAGCAGCGGCGGAACAGGGGGGAGGACTGAAGCTTTCTTT. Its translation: CASSGGTGGRTEAFF.

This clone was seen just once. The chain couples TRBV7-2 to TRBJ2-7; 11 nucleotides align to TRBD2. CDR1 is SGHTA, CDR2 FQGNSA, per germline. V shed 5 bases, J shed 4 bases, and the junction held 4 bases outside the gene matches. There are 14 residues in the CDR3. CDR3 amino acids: CASSLTSGSYEQYF. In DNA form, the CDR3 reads TGTGCCAGCAGCCTTACTAGCGGGAGTTACGAGCAGTACTTC.